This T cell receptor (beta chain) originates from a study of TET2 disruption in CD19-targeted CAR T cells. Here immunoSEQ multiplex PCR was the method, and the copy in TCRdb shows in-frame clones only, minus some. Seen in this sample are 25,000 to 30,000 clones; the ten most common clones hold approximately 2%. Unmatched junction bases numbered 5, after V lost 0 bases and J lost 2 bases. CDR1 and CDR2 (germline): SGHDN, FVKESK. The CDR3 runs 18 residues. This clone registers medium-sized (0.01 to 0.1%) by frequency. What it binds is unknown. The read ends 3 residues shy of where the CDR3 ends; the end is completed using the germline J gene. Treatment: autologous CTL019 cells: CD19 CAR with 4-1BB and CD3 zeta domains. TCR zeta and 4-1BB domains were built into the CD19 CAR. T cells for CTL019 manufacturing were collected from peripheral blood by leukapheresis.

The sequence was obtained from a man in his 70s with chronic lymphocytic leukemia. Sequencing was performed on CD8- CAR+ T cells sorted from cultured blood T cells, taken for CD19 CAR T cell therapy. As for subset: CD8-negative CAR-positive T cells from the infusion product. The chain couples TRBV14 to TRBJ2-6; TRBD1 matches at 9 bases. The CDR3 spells CASSQDRGTGTGANVLTF. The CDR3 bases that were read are TGTGCCAGCAGCCAAGATCGGGGGACAGGGACTGGGGCCAACGTC.